The 20 T cell receptor beta chains listed next were all sequenced from one sample in a study of T-cell memory formation after mild COVID-19. TCRdb called the 5' RACE reads again in MiXCR, with one record for every CDR3 protein. The sample has over 450,000 distinct CDR3 sequences; roughly 22% are singletons. Sequenced material: PBMCs or a T cell subset sorted from them (not recorded which). Receptors originate from an adult woman who had mild COVID-19 (a few samples of this study predate the infection). Cell type and time point are not known.

The gene calls are TRBV25-1 and TRBJ2-7; TRBD1 is a possible D gene (8 bases). CDR1 and CDR2 (germline): MGHDK, SYGVNS. V lost 3 bases and J lost 3, with 15 bases in between. This CDR3 contains 15 residues. The CDR3 sequence: CASSDNRGGGYEQYF. DNA of the CDR3: TGTGCCAGCAGTGACAACAGGGGGGGAGGCTACGAGCAGTACTTC.

This clonotype was observed a few times. The rearrangement uses TRBV6-5 and TRBJ2-2; 7 nucleotides match TRBD1. Losses at the gene ends were 7 bases for V and 7 bases for J; bases not matched to a gene: 9. Germline V gives CDR1 MNHEY, CDR2 SVGAGI. This CDR3 has 14 amino acids. The CDR3 is CASTINRGIGELFF. CDR3 bases: TGTGCCAGCACTATAAACAGGGGTATCGGGGAGCTGTTTTTT.

This clonotype has a handful of counts. The rearrangement uses TRBV18 and TRBJ2-7, with 7 bases identical to TRBD1. The J segment lost 5 bases and the V segment lost 3 bases, leaving 7 bases of the junction unmatched. The CDR3 is 14 amino acids. Germline lookup yields CDR1 KGHSH and CDR2 LQKENI. The CDR3 DNA reads TGTGCCAGCTCACCGCGGACAGGAGGCCACGAGCAGTACTTC. This codes for CASSPRTGGHEQYF.

The chain combines TRBV7-6 with TRBJ2-2, with 9 bases that match TRBD2. V dropped 1 base and J dropped 4; count of bases not matched to a gene: 4. Germline lookup yields CDR1 SGHVS and CDR2 FNYEAQ. CDR3 size: 16 residues. The CDR3 is CASSLVSSGATGELFF. The CDR3 DNA follows: TGTGCCAGCAGCTTAGTTTCTAGCGGGGCCACCGGGGAGCTGTTTTTT.

The chain has TRBV4-1 and TRBJ2-4; 15 positions agree with TRBD2. The CDR3 is 20 amino acids. CDR1 MGHRA and CDR2 YSYEKL come from the germline V gene. J was trimmed by 8 bases and V by 0 bases; bases with no gene match: 14. In DNA form, the CDR3 reads TGCGCCAGCAGCCAAGAGTGGTCGGGGACTAGCGGGGGGCTTAGGCACATTCAGTACTTC. It translates to CASSQEWSGTSGGLRHIQYF.

The J gene is TRBJ2-3, the V gene TRBV29-1, with D perhaps assigned TRBD1 or TRBD2 (5 bases each). The CDR3 loop spans 13 amino acids. CDR1 is SQVTM, CDR2 ANQGSEA, per germline. The V and J ends lost 4 bases and 0 bases respectively, with 8 bases between them. In nucleotides, the CDR3 is TGCAGCGTTGGAGGGGTTAGCACAGATACGCAGTATTTT. Residues: CSVGGVSTDTQYF.

This clonotype showed up just once. This sequence joins TRBV9 and TRBJ2-2; 13 nucleotides match TRBD2. Germline loops: CDR1 SGDLS, CDR2 YYNGEE. The CDR3 consists of 18 residues. Losses at the gene ends were 0 bases for V and 3 bases for J; bases not matched to a gene: 5. CDR3 DNA sequence: TGTGCCAGCAGCGTAGTCCCAGGACTAGCGGGAGACACCGGGGAGCTGTTTTTT. Translation gives CASSVVPGLAGDTGELFF.

This clonotype was picked up a small number of times. The genes are TRBV9 and TRBJ2-3, with D possibly TRBD2 on 5 matching bases. The CDR3 is made up of 16 amino acids. Trimming shortened V by 3 bases and J by 1 base, and 15 bases separated the two germline ends. CDR1 SGDLS and CDR2 YYNGEE come from the germline V gene. CDR3: CASSAGVGQGTDTQYF. The CDR3 DNA follows: TGTGCCAGCAGCGCCGGGGTAGGGCAGGGCACAGATACGCAGTATTTT.

J is TRBJ1-1 and V is TRBV30, with D possibly being TRBD1 (5 bases). Trimming shortened V by 0 bases and J by 8 bases, and 16 bases separated the two germline ends. The CDR3 runs 14 residues. Germline values: CDR1 GTSNPN, CDR2 SVGIG (reference sequence). This chain's CDR3 is CAWSVKRSGIEAFF. The DNA of the CDR3 is TGTGCCTGGAGTGTAAAAAGGTCAGGGATCGAAGCTTTCTTT. Full variable domain (rest looked up from reference TRBV30 and TRBJ1-1): SQTIHQWPATLVQPVGSPLSLECTVEGTSNPNLYWYRQAAGRGLQLLFYSVGIGQISSEVPQNLSASRPQDRQFILSSKKLLLSDSGFYLCAWSVKRSGIEAFFGQGTRLTVV.

The genes are TRBV6-6 and TRBJ2-7; TRBD2 matches 15 bases. Germline lookup yields CDR1 MNHNY and CDR2 SVGAGI (reference sequence). The trim removed 6 bases at V and 1 base at J, leaving 4 bases unmatched. The CDR3 is 16 amino acids. The CDR3 bases are TGTGCCAGCAGCCCCGGGACTAGCGGGGGGTCCTACGAGCAGTACTTC. It codes for CASSPGTSGGSYEQYF.

The gene calls are TRBV5-1 and TRBJ2-3, with D perhaps matching TRBD2 (5 bases). Germline CDR1 reads SGHRS; CDR2 reads YFSETQ. There are 15 residues in the CDR3. V was cut by 0 bases and J by 0 bases, with 8 bases left in between. The CDR3 DNA reads TGCGCCAGCAGCTTGGAGTTAGCGAGCACAGATACGCAGTATTTT. As protein: CASSLELASTDTQYF.

This sequence joins TRBV27 and TRBJ2-7; TRBD1 or TRBD2 may be the D gene (5 bases each). The CDR3 has 13 amino acids. V dropped 3 bases and J dropped 7 bases, with 13 bases sitting between them. Germline assignment: CDR1 MNHEY and CDR2 SMNVEV (reference sequence). CDR3 coding DNA: TGTGCCAGCAGTTTGAGGGGTGCTGAAGAGCAGTACTTC. Translation gives CASSLRGAEEQYF.

This clonotype was detected a few times. The chain recombines TRBV5-1 with TRBJ2-2, with D perhaps TRBD1 (6 bases). This CDR3 has 16 residues. Trimming removed 5 bases from V and 1 base from J, with 15 bases in between. Germline assignment: CDR1 SGHRS and CDR2 YFSETQ. CDR3 sequence (DNA): TGCGCCAGCAGGAGTCTGGGACACGAGAACACCGGGGAGCTGTTTTTT. Its translation is CASRSLGHENTGELFF.

This clonotype was picked up a small number of times. The chain has TRBV11-2 and TRBJ2-2; 7 bases agree with TRBD1. Germline-derived CDR1 and CDR2 are SGHAT and FQNNGV. The junction had 9 bases not matched to a gene; V was cut back by 7 bases and J by 1 base. CDR3 length: 16 amino acids. The DNA of the CDR3 is TGTGCCAGCAAGGATTCACGGACAGGGAACACCGGGGAGCTGTTTTTT. This encodes CASKDSRTGNTGELFF.

V usage is TRBV9 and J usage is TRBJ2-7; 10 bases align to TRBD2. Germline-derived CDR1 and CDR2 are SGDLS and YYNGEE. The CDR3 has 15 residues. V shed 0 bases, J shed 7 bases, and the junction held 7 bases outside the gene matches. The CDR3 reads CASSVDASGSLEQYF. DNA of the CDR3: TGTGCCAGCAGCGTAGACGCTAGCGGGAGTTTGGAGCAGTACTTC.

This clonotype turned up a few times. The chain carries TRBV3-1 and TRBJ2-3; 13 bases are shared with TRBD2. The CDR3 totals 16 residues. With V trimmed by 4 bases and J by 6 bases, 7 bases remained unmatched. CDR1 and CDR2 from the germline V gene are LGHDT and YNNKEL (reference sequence). The CDR3 sequence: CASSPWTSGRGDTQYF. The CDR3 region has the DNA TGTGCCAGCAGCCCCTGGACTAGCGGGAGAGGCGATACGCAGTATTTT.

The chain employs TRBV6-2 or TRBV6-3 and TRBJ1-2; D perhaps matches TRBD1 (5 bases). This CDR3 region has 15 residues. From germline, CDR1 is MNHEY and CDR2 SVGEGT. Deletions cut 6 bases from V and 2 bases from J, with 16 bases between. The CDR3 coding sequence is TGTGCCAGCAGCGATGGCAGGGCACAAAACTATGGCTACACCTTC. Protein: CASSDGRAQNYGYTF.

This clonotype was recorded a few times. CDR3 sequence (DNA): TGTGCCAGCAGCCAGCTAAACTACGAGCAGTACTTC. It codes for CASSQLNYEQYF. The chain joins TRBV7-9 to TRBJ2-7; D not certain. The CDR3 runs 12 residues. V was cut by 5 bases and J by 3 bases, with 8 bases left in between. Germline CDR1 reads SEHNR; CDR2 reads FQNEAQ (reference sequence).

In its sample, this clonotype was seen once. The CDR3 DNA reads TGTGCCAGCAGATCGACAGGGGAGACAGATACGCAGTATTTT. Its translation: CASRSTGETDTQYF. The chain employs TRBV6-5 and TRBJ2-3; 8 bases line up with TRBD1. The CDR3 consists of 14 residues. The trim removed 6 bases at V and 3 bases at J, leaving 5 bases unmatched. Germline CDR1 and CDR2: MNHEY and SVGAGI.

In this sample, this clonotype turned up a few times. This chain uses TRBV7-9 with TRBJ2-3; TRBD1 is a possible D gene (5 bases). V was shortened by 5 bases and J by 0 bases, with 15 bases between the two germline ends. This CDR3 region has 16 residues. Germline values: CDR1 SEHNR, CDR2 FQNEAQ (reference sequence). CDR3 protein: CASSDSRYTSTDTQYF. The CDR3 coding sequence is TGTGCCAGCAGCGACAGCCGATATACTAGCACAGATACGCAGTATTTT.